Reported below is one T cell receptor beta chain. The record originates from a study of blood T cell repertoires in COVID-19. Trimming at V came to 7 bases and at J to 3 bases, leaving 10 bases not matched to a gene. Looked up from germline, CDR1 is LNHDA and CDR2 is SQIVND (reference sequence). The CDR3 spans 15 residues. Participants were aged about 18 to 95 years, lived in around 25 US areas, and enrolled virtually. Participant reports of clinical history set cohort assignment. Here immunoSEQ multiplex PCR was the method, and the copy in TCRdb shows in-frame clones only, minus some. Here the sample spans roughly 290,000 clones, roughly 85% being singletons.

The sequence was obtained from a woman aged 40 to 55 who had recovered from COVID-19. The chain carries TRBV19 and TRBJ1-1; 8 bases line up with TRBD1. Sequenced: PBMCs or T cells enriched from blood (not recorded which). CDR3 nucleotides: TGTGCCAGTAAACTGGGCAGGGGGCCGGACACTGAAGCTTTCTTT. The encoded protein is CASKLGRGPDTEAFF.